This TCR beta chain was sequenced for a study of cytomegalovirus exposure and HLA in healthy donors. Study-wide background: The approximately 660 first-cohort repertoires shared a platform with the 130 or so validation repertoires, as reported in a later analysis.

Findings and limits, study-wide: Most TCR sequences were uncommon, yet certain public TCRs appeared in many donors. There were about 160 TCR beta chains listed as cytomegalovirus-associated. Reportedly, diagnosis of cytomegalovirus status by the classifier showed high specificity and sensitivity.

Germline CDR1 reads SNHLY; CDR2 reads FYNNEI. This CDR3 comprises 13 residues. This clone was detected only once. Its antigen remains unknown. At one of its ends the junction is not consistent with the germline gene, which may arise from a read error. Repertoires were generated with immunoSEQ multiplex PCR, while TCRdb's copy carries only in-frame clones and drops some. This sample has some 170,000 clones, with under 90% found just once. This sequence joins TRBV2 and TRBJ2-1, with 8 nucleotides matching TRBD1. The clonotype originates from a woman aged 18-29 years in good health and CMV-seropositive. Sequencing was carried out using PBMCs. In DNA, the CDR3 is TGTGCCAGCAGCGAAGACAGGGGTGGTGAGCAGTTCTTC. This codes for CASSEDRGGEQFF.